These 16 T cell receptor beta chains were all obtained from the same sample, sequenced in a study of T cells after yellow fever vaccination. Each CDR3 protein is one row after TCRdb ran MiXCR on the 5' RACE reads. The sample consists of 500,000 to 650,000 distinct CDR3 sequences, about 17% of them appearing once. The sample consisted of PBMCs, taken about 5 days after the first yellow fever vaccination. Receptors originate from a man aged 18 to 30 who received the YFV17D yellow fever vaccine.

This clonotype was detected only a few times. The rearrangement joins TRBV7-9 to TRBJ1-6; D gene unclear. There are 13 residues in the CDR3. Germline loops: CDR1 SEHNR, CDR2 FQNEAQ (reference sequence). The V and J ends lost 1 base and 11 bases respectively, with 9 bases between them. The DNA for the CDR3 is TGTGCCAGCAGCTTAGAGGAGGGAGCACCCCTCCACTTT. The encoded protein is CASSLEEGAPLHF.

The chain links TRBV7-9 to TRBJ1-1; no definite D call. Trimming cost V 1 base and J 0 bases, with 6 bases left between them. CDR3 length: 14 residues. Germline V gene data show CDR1 as SEHNR and CDR2 as FQNEAQ (reference sequence). CDR3: CASSLVTVNTEAFF. CDR3 in DNA: TGTGCCAGCAGCTTAGTTACGGTGAACACTGAAGCTTTCTTT.

This clonotype was detected only a few times. V and J are TRBV15 and TRBJ1-2; unclear D gene. The CDR3 contains 15 residues. Trimming cost V 0 bases and J 4 bases, with 12 bases left between them. The germline CDR1 and CDR2 sequences are LNHNV and YYDKDF (reference sequence). CDR3 protein: CATSRDRWSTYGYTF. The CDR3 nucleotides are TGTGCCACCAGCAGAGATCGTTGGAGTACCTATGGCTACACCTTC.

The rearrangement joins TRBV30 to TRBJ2-3; D is perhaps TRBD2 (5 bases). V was cut by 4 bases and J by 1 base, with 6 bases left in between. The CDR3 length is 12 residues. Germline V gene data show CDR1 as GTSNPN and CDR2 as SVGIG (reference sequence). CDR3 amino acids: CAWTGGTDTQYF. For the CDR3, the DNA is TGTGCCTGGACCGGGGGCACAGATACGCAGTATTTT.

This clonotype was seen more than once but under ten times. The J gene is TRBJ2-7, the V gene TRBV6-5; 7 nucleotides agree with TRBD2. The CDR3 is made up of 13 amino acids. V shed 4 bases and J 4 bases; nucleotides not matched to a gene: 4. Germline V gene lookup returns CDR1 MNHEY and CDR2 SVGAGI. The CDR3 is CASSSPGGYEQYF. The CDR3 nucleotides read TGTGCCAGCAGTTCTCCGGGGGGTTACGAGCAGTACTTC.

This clonotype was seen more than once but under ten times. The chain has TRBV15 and TRBJ2-5; 9 nucleotides match TRBD2. From germline, CDR1 is LNHNV and CDR2 YYDKDF (reference sequence). The V segment lost 4 bases and the J segment 4 bases; nucleotides outside the gene matches: 10. The CDR3 covers 16 residues. The CDR3 loop is CATSTRGSGGGETQYF. CDR3 DNA: TGTGCCACCAGCACTAGGGGTAGCGGGGGAGGAGAGACCCAGTACTTC.

This clonotype was seen a few times. This rearrangement joins TRBV5-4 to TRBJ2-2; 9 positions match TRBD1. With 4 bases clipped from V and 7 bases from J, the junction kept 5 bases outside the gene matches. The CDR3 spans 14 residues. CDR1 is SGHNT and CDR2 is YYREEE in the germline V gene (reference sequence). The CDR3 DNA reads TGTGCCAGCAGCGGGGACAGGGAAAACGGGGAGCTGTTTTTT. As protein: CASSGDRENGELFF.

This clonotype has just a few counts. The V and J genes are TRBV20-1 and TRBJ2-1; D is possibly TRBD2 (5 bases). V lost 7 bases, J lost 0 bases, and 16 bases lay in between. CDR1 DFQATT and CDR2 SNEGSKA come from the germline V gene (reference sequence). The CDR3 has 15 residues. The CDR3 reads CSGARAPSSYNEQFF. CDR3 in DNA: TGCAGTGGGGCGAGGGCCCCGAGCTCCTACAATGAGCAGTTCTTC.

The V and J genes are TRBV14 and TRBJ2-1; 9 nucleotides agree with TRBD1. V trimming: 4 bases; J trimming: 7 bases; junction bases outside the gene matches: 5. The CDR3 covers 14 residues. Germline lookup yields CDR1 SGHDN and CDR2 FVKESK. The chain's CDR3 is CASSPGTGRNEQFF. CDR3 DNA: TGTGCCAGCAGCCCGGGGACAGGGAGGAATGAGCAGTTCTTC.

This clonotype was counted a single time. The rearrangement joins TRBV6-1 to TRBJ1-4; D gene ambiguous. The length of the CDR3 is 18 residues. CDR1 and CDR2 (germline): MNHNS, SASEGT. V lost 6 bases, J lost 5 bases, and 25 bases lay in between. CDR3 amino acids: CASSLRVSLPNSNEKLFF. CDR3 DNA: TGTGCCAGCAGCCTAAGGGTCAGTCTTCCAAACTCGAATGAAAAACTGTTTTTT.

This clonotype was picked up a small number of times. The chain joins TRBV27 to TRBJ2-1; D tentatively reads TRBD1 or TRBD2 (5 bases each). Trimming removed 10 bases at V and 4 bases at J, with 14 bases between. The CDR3 has 13 amino acids. Germline V gene data show CDR1 as MNHEY and CDR2 as SMNVEV (reference sequence). The CDR3 DNA follows: TGTGCCACCAGCCGGGACGGGTACAATGAGCAGTTCTTC. As protein: CATSRDGYNEQFF.

This clonotype has a handful of counts. The gene calls are TRBV4-3 and TRBJ1-6, with no clear D. The V end was cut by 4 bases, the J end by 8 bases, with 18 bases between. The CDR3 is 16 amino acids. The germline CDR1 and CDR2 sequences are LGHNA and YSLEER. CDR3 nucleotides: TGCGCCAGCAGCCTGTCCGGTGGAGGTGGGCATTCACCCCTCCACTTT. Amino acids: CASSLSGGGGHSPLHF.

The V and J genes are TRBV20-1 and TRBJ2-5; 13 bases agree with TRBD2. This CDR3 contains 15 residues. Germline V gene sequence: CDR1 DFQATT, CDR2 SNEGSKA (reference sequence). J was trimmed by 2 bases and V by 3 bases; bases with no gene match: 3. The CDR3 DNA reads TGCAGTGCTAGCCAGGGACTAGCGGGACAAGAGACCCAGTACTTC. Protein: CSASQGLAGQETQYF.

This clonotype was counted a single time. The gene calls are TRBV2 and TRBJ1-5; TRBD1 aligns across 10 bases. The CDR3 sequence is 14 residues long. Per the germline V gene, CDR1 is SNHLY and CDR2 is FYNNEI. The junction had 5 bases not matched to a gene; V was cut back by 6 bases and J by 6 bases. In nucleotides, the CDR3 is TGTGCCAGCAGGGGACAGGGGATTGTTCAGCCCCAGCATTTT. It specifies CASRGQGIVQPQHF.

The V call is TRBV4-3, the J call TRBJ1-5; 7 nucleotides match TRBD1. Germline CDR1 is LGHNA and CDR2 is YSLEER. V was pared by 0 bases and J by 9 bases, with 5 bases of the junction left unmatched. This CDR3 has 14 amino acids. This chain's CDR3 is CASSQEKGAWPQHF. The CDR3 DNA is TGCGCCAGCAGCCAAGAGAAGGGGGCTTGGCCCCAGCATTTT.

This chain joins TRBV7-3 and TRBJ1-2, with TRBD1 matching 7 bases. V was pared by 4 bases and J by 2 bases, with 7 bases of the junction left unmatched. The CDR3 covers 15 residues. Germline assignment: CDR1 SGHTA and CDR2 FQGTGA. The CDR3 loop is CASSSTGEVNYGYTF. The CDR3 bases are TGTGCCAGCAGCTCTACAGGGGAAGTAAACTATGGCTACACCTTC.